The 15 T cell receptor beta chains below were found in one sample sequenced in a study of blood T cells in healthy people across ages. PCR was performed a second time for 7 to 11 cycles using a sample-barcoded 5' primer and a J-beta primer mix. One entry per CDR3 protein, called by TCRdb with MiXCR from the 5' RACE reads. The profile shows about 1.5 million distinct CDR3 sequences, roughly 43% of them singletons. The specimen was blood. The source is a woman between 18 and 29 years old in good health.

This chain links TRBV28 with TRBJ2-4; D remains unclear. Germline CDR1 and CDR2: MDHEN and SYDVKM. This CDR3 is 14 amino acids long. Trimming shortened V by 7 bases and J by 4 bases, and 14 bases separated the two germline ends. The CDR3 protein is CASNPPAEKNIQYF. The CDR3 DNA reads TGTGCCAGCAACCCTCCGGCCGAAAAAAACATTCAGTACTTC.

The J gene is TRBJ2-3, the V gene TRBV3-1; D gene unclear. V lost 4 bases, J lost 6 bases, and 14 bases lay in between. CDR1 is LGHDT, CDR2 YNNKEL, per germline (reference sequence). The length of the CDR3 is 14 residues. The CDR3 nucleotides read TGTGCCAGCAGCCGACATACCGGTGGGGATACGCAGTATTTT. Residues: CASSRHTGGDTQYF.

The chain links TRBV27 to TRBJ1-2; 8 bases are a match to TRBD1. CDR3 length equals 16 residues. V shed 6 bases, J shed 2 bases, and the junction held 11 bases outside the gene matches. The germline CDR1 and CDR2 sequences are MNHEY and SMNVEV (reference sequence). The chain's CDR3 is CASSSGQGWRNYGYTF. For the CDR3, the DNA is TGTGCCAGCAGCTCCGGACAGGGCTGGAGGAACTATGGCTACACCTTC.

The chain recombines TRBV3-1 with TRBJ1-2, with TRBD1 matching 8 bases. The V and J ends lost 2 bases and 4 bases, in that order; junction bases with no gene match: 3. Germline lookup yields CDR1 LGHDT and CDR2 YNNKEL (reference sequence). The CDR3 runs 14 residues. CDR3 amino acids: CASSQTGGIYGYTF. Written as DNA, the CDR3 is TGTGCCAGCAGCCAAACAGGGGGGATCTATGGCTACACCTTC.

CDR3 amino acids: CASSRRTGLGETQYF. As DNA, the CDR3 is TGTGCCAGCAGCCGCCGGACGGGACTAGGGGAGACCCAGTACTTC. This chain uses TRBV4-2 with TRBJ2-5, with 8 bases identical to TRBD2. With 4 bases clipped from V and 5 bases from J, the junction kept 9 bases outside the gene matches. Germline CDR1 and CDR2: LGHNA and YNFKEQ. This CDR3 region has 15 residues.

The chain combines TRBV5-4 with TRBJ2-5; 9 bases are a match to TRBD2. Germline V gene data show CDR1 as SGHNT and CDR2 as YYREEE (reference sequence). CDR3 size: 15 residues. After removal of 5 bases from V and 4 bases from J, the junction contained 9 bases not matched to a gene. The CDR3 DNA reads TGTGCCAGCAGGCGAGCGGGGGGCGCTTTAGAGACCCAGTACTTC. It specifies CASRRAGGALETQYF. Full variable domain (missing parts from reference TRBV5-4 and TRBJ2-5): ETGVTQSPTHLIKTRGQQVTLRCSSQSGHNTVSWYQQALGQGPQFIFQYYREEENGRGNFPPRFSGLQFPNYSSELNVNALELDDSALYLCASRRAGGALETQYFGPGTRLLVL.

This clonotype was counted a single time. The V gene is TRBV10-3, the J gene TRBJ1-6; D unresolved. The V gene lost 6 bases and the J gene lost 0 bases, with 15 bases spanning the gap. Germline lookup yields CDR1 ENHRY and CDR2 SYGVKD. The CDR3 is made up of 17 amino acids. CDR3 residues: CAISGSGLSSYNSPLHF. The CDR3 DNA reads TGTGCCATCAGCGGCTCAGGCCTGAGCTCCTATAATTCACCCCTCCACTTT.

The V call is TRBV20-1, the J call TRBJ2-5; 9 bases are shared with TRBD2. This CDR3 contains 11 residues. With 7 bases clipped from V and 4 bases from J, the junction kept 1 base outside the gene matches. Germline V gene lookup returns CDR1 DFQATT and CDR2 SNEGSKA (reference sequence). The CDR3 nucleotides are TGCAGTGTACTAGCGGGAGAGACCCAGTACTTC. It yields the protein CSVLAGETQYF.

This clonotype was counted between two and nine times. The J gene is TRBJ2-3, the V gene TRBV12-5, with D perhaps assigned TRBD1 or TRBD2 (5 bases each). The CDR3 extends over 12 amino acids. The V and J ends lost 7 bases and 3 bases respectively, with 8 bases between them. The germline CDR1 and CDR2 sequences are LGHNT and FRNRAP. The CDR3 sequence: CASAWGTDTQYF. The CDR3 DNA follows: TGTGCTAGTGCCTGGGGGACAGATACGCAGTATTTT.

This sequence joins TRBV19 and TRBJ1-2; D remains unclear. The V end lost 3 bases, the J end lost 3 bases, and 14 bases lay between the germline ends. The CDR3 totals 15 residues. Per germline, CDR1 LNHDA and CDR2 SQIVND (reference sequence). Here the CDR3 DNA reads TGTGCCAGTAGTATCAGCGGGAATATAGACTATGGCTACACCTTC. Encoded protein: CASSISGNIDYGYTF.

This chain links TRBV20-1 with TRBJ2-7, with a tentative D call TRBD1 (6 bases). The CDR3 sequence is 13 residues long. V lost 6 bases and J lost 2, with 14 bases in between. Germline V gene data show CDR1 as DFQATT and CDR2 as SNEGSKA (reference sequence). The CDR3: CSATDRTPYEQYF. The CDR3 DNA reads as TGCAGTGCCACCGACAGGACCCCCTACGAGCAGTACTTC.

The V and J genes are TRBV14 and TRBJ2-5, with D uncertain. The CDR3 consists of 13 residues. Trimming shortened V by 2 bases and J by 0 bases, and 4 bases separated the two germline ends. CDR1 and CDR2 (germline): SGHDN, FVKESK. CDR3 protein: CASSQLNQETQYF. The CDR3 nucleotides are TGTGCCAGCAGCCAATTGAACCAAGAGACCCAGTACTTC.

CDR3 sequence: CASRTTNTEAFF. The CDR3 coding sequence is TGTGCCAGCAGAACCACGAACACTGAAGCTTTCTTT. The chain employs TRBV7-2 and TRBJ1-1; no reliable D call. Per germline, CDR1 SGHTA and CDR2 FQGNSA. The V and J ends lost 6 bases and 1 base respectively, with 6 bases between them. The CDR3 totals 12 residues.

This clonotype was counted between two and nine times. The chain joins TRBV20-1 to TRBJ2-6; D might be TRBD1 (6 bases). Trimming removed 2 bases at V and 1 base at J, with 9 bases between. The CDR3 is made up of 15 amino acids. The germline CDR1 and CDR2 sequences are DFQATT and SNEGSKA (reference sequence). The CDR3 region is CSARQGSSGANVLTF. The CDR3 DNA reads TGCAGTGCTAGACAGGGGAGTTCTGGGGCCAACGTCCTGACTTTC.

The V call is TRBV4-1, the J call TRBJ2-7; TRBD1 might be the D (8 bases). The V and J ends lost 2 bases and 3 bases respectively, with 20 bases between them. Germline CDR1 is MGHRA and CDR2 is YSYEKL. CDR3 size: 17 residues. The CDR3 spells CASSQILRGRGNYEQYF. Written as DNA, the CDR3 is TGCGCCAGCAGCCAAATCCTCAGGGGGCGGGGGAACTACGAGCAGTACTTC.